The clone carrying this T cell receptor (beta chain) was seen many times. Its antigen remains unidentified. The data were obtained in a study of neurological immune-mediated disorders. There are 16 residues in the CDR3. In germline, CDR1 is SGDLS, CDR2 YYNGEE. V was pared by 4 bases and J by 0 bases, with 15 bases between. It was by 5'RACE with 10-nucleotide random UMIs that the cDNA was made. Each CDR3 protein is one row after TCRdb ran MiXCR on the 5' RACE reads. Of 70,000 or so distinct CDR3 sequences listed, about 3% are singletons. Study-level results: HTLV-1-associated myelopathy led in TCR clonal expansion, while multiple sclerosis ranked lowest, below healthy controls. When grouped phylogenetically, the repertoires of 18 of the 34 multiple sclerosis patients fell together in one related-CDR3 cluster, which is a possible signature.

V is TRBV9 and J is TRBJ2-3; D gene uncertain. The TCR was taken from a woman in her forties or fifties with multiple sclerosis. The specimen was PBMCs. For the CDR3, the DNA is TGTGCCAGCAGCTCCGGCTTTGGCGCTAGCACAGATACGCAGTATTTT. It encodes CASSSGFGASTDTQYF.